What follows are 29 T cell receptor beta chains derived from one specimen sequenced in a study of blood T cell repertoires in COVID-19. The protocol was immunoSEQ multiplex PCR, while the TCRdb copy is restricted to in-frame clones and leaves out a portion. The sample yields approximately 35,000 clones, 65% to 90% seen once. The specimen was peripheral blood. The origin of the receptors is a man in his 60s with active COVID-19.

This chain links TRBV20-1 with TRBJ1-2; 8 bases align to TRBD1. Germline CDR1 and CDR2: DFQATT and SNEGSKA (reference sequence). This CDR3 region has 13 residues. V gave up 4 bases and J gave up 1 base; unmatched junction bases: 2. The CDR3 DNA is TGCAGTGCTATTGACAGGGGTAACTATGGCTACACCTTC. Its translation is CSAIDRGNYGYTF.

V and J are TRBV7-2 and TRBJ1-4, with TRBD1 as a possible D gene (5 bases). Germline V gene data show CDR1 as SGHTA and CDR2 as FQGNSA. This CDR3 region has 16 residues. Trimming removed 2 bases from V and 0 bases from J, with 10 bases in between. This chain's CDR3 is CASSLLTVATNEKLFF. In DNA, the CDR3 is TGTGCCAGCAGCTTATTGACAGTTGCAACTAATGAAAAACTGTTTTTT.

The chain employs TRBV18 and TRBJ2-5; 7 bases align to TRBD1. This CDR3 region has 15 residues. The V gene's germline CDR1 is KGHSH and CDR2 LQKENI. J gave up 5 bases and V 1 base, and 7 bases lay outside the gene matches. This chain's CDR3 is CASSPRQRQGETQYF. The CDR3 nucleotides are TGTGCCAGCTCACCACGGCAGAGACAGGGCGAGACCCAGTACTTC.

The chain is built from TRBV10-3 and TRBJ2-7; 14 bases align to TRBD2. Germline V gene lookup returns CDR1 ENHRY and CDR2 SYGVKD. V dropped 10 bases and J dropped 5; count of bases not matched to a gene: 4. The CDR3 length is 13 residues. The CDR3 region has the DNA TGTGCCACCGCGACTAGCGGGAGGGACGAGCAGTACTTC. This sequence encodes CATATSGRDEQYF.

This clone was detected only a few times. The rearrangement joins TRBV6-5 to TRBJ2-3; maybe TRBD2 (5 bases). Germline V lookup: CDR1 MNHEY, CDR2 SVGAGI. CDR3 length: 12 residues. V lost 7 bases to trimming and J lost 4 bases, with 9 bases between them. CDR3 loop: CASNTRADTQYF. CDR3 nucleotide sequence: TGTGCCAGCAACACTAGGGCAGATACGCAGTATTTT.

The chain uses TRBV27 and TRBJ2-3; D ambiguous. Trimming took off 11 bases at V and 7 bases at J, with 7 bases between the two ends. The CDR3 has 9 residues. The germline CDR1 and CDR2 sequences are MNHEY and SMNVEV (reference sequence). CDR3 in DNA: TGTGCCCCAAGCCATACGCAGTATTTT. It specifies CAPSHTQYF.

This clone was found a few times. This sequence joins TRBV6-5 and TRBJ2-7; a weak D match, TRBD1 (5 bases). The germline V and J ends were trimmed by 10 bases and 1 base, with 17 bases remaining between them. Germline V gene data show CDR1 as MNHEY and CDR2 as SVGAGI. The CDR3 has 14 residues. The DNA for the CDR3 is TGTGCCATCAAGCCTAGGGGCGAGTCCTACGAGCAGTACTTC. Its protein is CAIKPRGESYEQYF.

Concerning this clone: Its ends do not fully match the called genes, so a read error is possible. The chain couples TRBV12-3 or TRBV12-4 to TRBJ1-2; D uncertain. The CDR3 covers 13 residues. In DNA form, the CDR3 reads TGTGCCAGCAGTTTAGCCCCGACTAAACCTCGCCTTTTC. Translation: CASSLAPTKPRLF.

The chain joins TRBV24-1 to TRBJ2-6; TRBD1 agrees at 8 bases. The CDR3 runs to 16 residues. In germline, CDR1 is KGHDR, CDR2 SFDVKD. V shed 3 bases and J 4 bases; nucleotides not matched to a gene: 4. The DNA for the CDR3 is TGTGCCACCAGTGATGGACAGGGTGACGGGGCCAACGTCCTGACTTTC. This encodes CATSDGQGDGANVLTF.

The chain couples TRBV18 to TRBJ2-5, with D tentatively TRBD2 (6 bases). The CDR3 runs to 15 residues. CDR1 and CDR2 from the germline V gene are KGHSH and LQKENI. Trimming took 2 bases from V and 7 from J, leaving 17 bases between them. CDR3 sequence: CASSPGRWPEGTQYF. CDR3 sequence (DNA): TGTGCCAGCTCACCAGGCCGTTGGCCGGAGGGGACCCAGTACTTC.

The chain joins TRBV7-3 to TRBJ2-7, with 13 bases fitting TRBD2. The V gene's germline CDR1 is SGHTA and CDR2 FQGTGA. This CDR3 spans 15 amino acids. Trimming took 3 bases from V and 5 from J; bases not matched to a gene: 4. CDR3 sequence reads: CASSLGLAGKHEQYF. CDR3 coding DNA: TGTGCCAGCAGCTTGGGACTAGCGGGAAAGCACGAGCAGTACTTC.

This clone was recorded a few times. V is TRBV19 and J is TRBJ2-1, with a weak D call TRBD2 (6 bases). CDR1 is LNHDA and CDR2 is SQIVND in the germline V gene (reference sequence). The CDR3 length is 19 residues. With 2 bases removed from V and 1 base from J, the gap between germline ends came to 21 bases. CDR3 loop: CASSIIGGVSGQSYNEQFF. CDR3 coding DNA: TGTGCCAGTAGTATAATTGGAGGGGTTTCCGGTCAGTCCTACAATGAGCAGTTCTTC. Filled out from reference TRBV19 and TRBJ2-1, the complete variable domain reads DGGITQSPKYLFRKEGQNVTLSCEQNLNHDAMYWYRQDPGQGLRLIYYSQIVNDFQKGDIAEGYSVSREKKESFPLTVTSAQKNPTAFYLCASSIIGGVSGQSYNEQFFGPGTRLTVL.

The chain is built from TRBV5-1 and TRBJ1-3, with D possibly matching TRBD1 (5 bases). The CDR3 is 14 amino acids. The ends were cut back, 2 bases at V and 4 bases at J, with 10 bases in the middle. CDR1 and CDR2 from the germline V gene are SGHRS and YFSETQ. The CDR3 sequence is CASSFSTGGNTIYF. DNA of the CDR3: TGCGCCAGCAGCTTCTCTACAGGCGGAAACACCATATATTTT.

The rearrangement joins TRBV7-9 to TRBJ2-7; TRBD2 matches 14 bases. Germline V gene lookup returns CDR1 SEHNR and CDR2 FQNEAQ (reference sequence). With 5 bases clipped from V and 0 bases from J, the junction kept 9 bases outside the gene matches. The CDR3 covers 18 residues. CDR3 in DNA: TGTGCCAGCAGCCCAAGACTAGCGGGAGGGCCTAGCTCCTACGAGCAGTACTTC. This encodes CASSPRLAGGPSSYEQYF.

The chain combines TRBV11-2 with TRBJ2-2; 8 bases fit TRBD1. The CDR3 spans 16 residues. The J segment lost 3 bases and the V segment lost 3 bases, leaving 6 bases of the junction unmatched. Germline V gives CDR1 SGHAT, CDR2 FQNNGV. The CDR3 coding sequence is TGTGCCAGCAGCTTTCGGACAGGGACGGACACCGGGGAGCTGTTTTTT. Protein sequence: CASSFRTGTDTGELFF.

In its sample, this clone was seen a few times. This CDR3 reads CASSQAEIGLAYNEQFF. In DNA, the CDR3 is TGTGCCAGCAGCCAAGCTGAGATTGGACTAGCCTACAATGAGCAGTTCTTC. The chain carries TRBV3-1 (or the pseudogene TRBV3-2) and TRBJ2-1; 7 bases map to TRBD2. This CDR3 has 17 residues. The V gene's germline CDR1 is LGHDT and CDR2 YNNKEL (reference sequence). V lost 1 base, J lost 2 bases, and 8 bases stayed unmatched.

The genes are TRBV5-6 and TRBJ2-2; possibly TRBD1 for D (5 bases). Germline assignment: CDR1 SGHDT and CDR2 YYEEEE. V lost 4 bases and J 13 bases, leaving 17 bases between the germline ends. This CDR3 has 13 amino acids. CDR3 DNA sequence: TGTGCCAGCAGCCTGGAAGACAGTGGGTCGCTGTTTTTT. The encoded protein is CASSLEDSGSLFF.

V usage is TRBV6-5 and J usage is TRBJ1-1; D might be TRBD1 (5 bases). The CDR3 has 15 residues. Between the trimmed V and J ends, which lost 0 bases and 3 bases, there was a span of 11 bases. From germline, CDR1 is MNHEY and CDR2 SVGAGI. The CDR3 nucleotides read TGTGCCAGCAGTTACTCTACGAGCAGGGACACTGAAGCTTTCTTT. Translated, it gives CASSYSTSRDTEAFF.

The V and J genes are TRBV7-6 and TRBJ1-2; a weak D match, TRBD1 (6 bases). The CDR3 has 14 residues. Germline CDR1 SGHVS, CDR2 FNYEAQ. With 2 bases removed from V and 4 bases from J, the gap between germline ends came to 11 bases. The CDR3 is CASSLRQGTYGYTF. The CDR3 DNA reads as TGTGCCAGCAGCTTAAGGCAGGGGACCTATGGCTACACCTTC.

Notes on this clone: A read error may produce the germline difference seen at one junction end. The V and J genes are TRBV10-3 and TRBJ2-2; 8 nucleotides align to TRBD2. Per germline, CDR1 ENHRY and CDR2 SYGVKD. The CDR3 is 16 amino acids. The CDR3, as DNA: TGTGCCATCAGTGAAGGAAATAGCGGGAACGCCGGGGAGCTGTTTTTT. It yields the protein CAISEGNSGNAGELFF.

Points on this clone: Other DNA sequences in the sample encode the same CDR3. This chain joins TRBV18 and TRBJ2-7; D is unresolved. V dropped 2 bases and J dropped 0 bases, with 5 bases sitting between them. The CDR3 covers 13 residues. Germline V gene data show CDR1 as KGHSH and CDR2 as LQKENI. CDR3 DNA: TGTGCCAGCTCACCAGTGAGCTCCTACGAGCAGTACTTC. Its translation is CASSPVSSYEQYF.

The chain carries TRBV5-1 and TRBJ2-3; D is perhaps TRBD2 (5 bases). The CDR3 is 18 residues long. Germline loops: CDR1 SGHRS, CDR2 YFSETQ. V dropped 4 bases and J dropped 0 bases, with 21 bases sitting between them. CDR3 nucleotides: TGCGCCAGCAGCAAGAGGGCATGGACCGAAGCTAGCACAGATACGCAGTATTTT. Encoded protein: CASSKRAWTEASTDTQYF.

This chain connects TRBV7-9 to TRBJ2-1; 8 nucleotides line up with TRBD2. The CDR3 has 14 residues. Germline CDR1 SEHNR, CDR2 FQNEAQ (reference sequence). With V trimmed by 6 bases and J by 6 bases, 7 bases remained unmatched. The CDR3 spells CASRLREGLNEQFF. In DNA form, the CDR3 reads TGTGCCAGCAGGCTCCGGGAGGGCCTCAATGAGCAGTTCTTC. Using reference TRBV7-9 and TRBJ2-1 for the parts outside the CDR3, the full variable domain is DTGVSQNPRHKITKRGQNVTFRCDPISEHNRLYWYRQTLGQGPEFLTYFQNEAQLEKSRLLSDRFSAERPKGSFSTLEIQRTEQGDSAMYLCASRLREGLNEQFFGPGTRLTVL.

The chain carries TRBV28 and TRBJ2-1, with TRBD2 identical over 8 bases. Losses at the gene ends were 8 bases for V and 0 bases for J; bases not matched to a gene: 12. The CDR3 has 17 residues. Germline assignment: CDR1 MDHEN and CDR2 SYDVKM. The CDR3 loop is CASPPRAGGFSYNEQFF. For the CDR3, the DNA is TGTGCCAGCCCACCTCGGGCGGGAGGTTTCTCCTACAATGAGCAGTTCTTC.

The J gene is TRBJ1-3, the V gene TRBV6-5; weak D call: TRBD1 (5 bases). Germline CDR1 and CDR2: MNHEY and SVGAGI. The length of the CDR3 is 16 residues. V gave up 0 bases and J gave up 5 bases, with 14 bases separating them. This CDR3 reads CASSYSRQEGRNTIYF. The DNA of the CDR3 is TGTGCCAGCAGTTACTCGCGGCAGGAGGGGAGAAACACCATATATTTT.

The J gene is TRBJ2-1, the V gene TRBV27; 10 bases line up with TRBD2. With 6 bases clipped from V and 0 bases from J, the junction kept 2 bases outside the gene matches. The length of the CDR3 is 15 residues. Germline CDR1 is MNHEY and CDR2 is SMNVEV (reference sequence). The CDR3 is CASRLAGGSYNEQFF. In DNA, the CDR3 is TGTGCCAGCAGATTAGCGGGAGGCTCCTACAATGAGCAGTTCTTC.

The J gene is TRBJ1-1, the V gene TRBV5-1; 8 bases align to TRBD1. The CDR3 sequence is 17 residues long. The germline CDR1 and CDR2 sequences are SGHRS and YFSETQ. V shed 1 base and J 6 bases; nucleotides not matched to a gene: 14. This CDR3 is CASSLYGPHGTGPEAFF. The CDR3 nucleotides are TGCGCCAGCAGCTTGTACGGACCCCATGGGACAGGCCCTGAAGCTTTCTTT.

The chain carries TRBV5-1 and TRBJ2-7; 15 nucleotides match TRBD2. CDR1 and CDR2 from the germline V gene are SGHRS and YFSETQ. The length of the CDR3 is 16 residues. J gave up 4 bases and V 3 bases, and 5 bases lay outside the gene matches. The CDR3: CASSSGLAGGQYEQYF. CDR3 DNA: TGCGCCAGCAGCTCCGGACTAGCGGGAGGGCAGTACGAGCAGTACTTC.

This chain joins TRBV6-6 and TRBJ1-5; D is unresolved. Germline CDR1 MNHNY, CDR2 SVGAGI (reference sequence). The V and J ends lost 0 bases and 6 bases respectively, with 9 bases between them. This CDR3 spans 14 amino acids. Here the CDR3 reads CASSYSADGQPQHF. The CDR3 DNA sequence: TGTGCCAGCAGTTACTCTGCGGATGGTCAGCCCCAGCATTTT.